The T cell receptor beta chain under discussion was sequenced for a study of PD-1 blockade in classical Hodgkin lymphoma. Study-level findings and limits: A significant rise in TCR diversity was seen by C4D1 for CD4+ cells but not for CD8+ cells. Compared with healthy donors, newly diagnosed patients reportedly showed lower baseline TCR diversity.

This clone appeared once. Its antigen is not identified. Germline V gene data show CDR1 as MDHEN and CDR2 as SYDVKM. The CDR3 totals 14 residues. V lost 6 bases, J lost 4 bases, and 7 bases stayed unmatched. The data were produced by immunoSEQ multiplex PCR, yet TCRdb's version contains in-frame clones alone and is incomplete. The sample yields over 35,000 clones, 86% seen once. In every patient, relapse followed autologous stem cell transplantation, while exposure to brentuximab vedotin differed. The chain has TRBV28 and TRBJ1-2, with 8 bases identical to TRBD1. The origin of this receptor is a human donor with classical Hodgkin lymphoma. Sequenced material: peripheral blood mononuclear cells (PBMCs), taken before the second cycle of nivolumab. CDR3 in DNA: TGTGCCAGCAGGGCTCAGGGGGCTCCCTATGGCTACACCTTC. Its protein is CASRAQGAPYGYTF.